This T cell receptor (beta chain) originates from a study of CD8 T cells in Susac syndrome (dated 2019 in TCRdb). Study-level background: The study used repertoire sequencing to test whether antigen drove CD8+ T cell activation and differentiation in Susac syndrome. CD8+ T cell repertoire clonality was compared between some 13 healthy donors, some 14 Susac syndrome patients and approximately 15 multiple sclerosis patients.

V loses 3 bases at its end and J loses 4 bases; junction bases beyond the gene matches: 5. The germline V gene specifies SGDLS as CDR1 and YYNGEE as CDR2. Including the terminal cysteine and phenylalanine, the CDR3 comprises 15 residues. Only the CDR3 DNA is retained, 45 bases long and in frame from the first base. For this clonotype: There is no known antigen for this receptor. No base quality information exists; no much larger clone differs at one position.

RNA was extracted with the RNeasy kit and roughly 0.45 to 1 ug was reverse transcribed using random hexamers. TCR beta CDR3 regions were amplified with the immunoSEQ multiplex PCR assay covering 54 Vbeta and 13 Jbeta segments. PCR amplification bias was corrected using a synthetic template baseline for primer optimization and computational correction. As for how the authors treated the data: Reads were annotated to V, D and J genes according to IMGT and were analyzed with immunoSEQ Analyzer, with only productive sequences retained. Clonality was computed as one minus Shannon entropy normalized by log2 of the number of productive unique sequences. For each patient and control, public and private clones were evaluated within the 100 most prevalent clones. A clone was defined as Susac-specific if it was absent from the healthy and MS cohorts, from about a thousand published viral clones and from other ImmuneACCESS disease sequences. TCRdb passed the public sequencing reads through fastp at Q25 and MiXCR, retaining productive beta sequences. CDR3 protein sequences are deduplicated, and each keeps its most common genes and DNA. What appears here as the V and J calls and clone size reflects TCRdb's work, not the paper's. In all, the sample holds around 270,000 distinct CDR3 sequences, and 89% of those were seen once. The ten largest clones capture 0.18% of the sample.

Study-level results and caveats: The number of individuals in the TCR sequencing and HLA analysis was acknowledged as relatively small.

High-throughput TCR beta sequencing profiled peripheral blood CD8+ and CD4+ T cells from healthy donors, Susac syndrome patients and multiple sclerosis patients. Treatment-naive patients with stable or active relapsing-remitting disease fulfilling revised McDonald criteria were used as multiple sclerosis controls. CD8+ TEMRA cells were enriched by FACS, while bulk CD8+ and CD4+ T cells were purified by magnetic negative isolation. Blood was drawn into EDTA tubes, processed within 24 hours, and PBMCs were isolated by density gradient centrifugation. PBMCs intended for TCR sequencing were frozen in liquid nitrogen and were later thawed in a 37 degrees C water bath. A purity of at least 90% was achieved for sorted or isolated CD4+, CD8+ and CD8+ TEMRA cells.

Sequenced input: CD8+ T cells from PBMCs. The TCR comes from a human donor with multiple sclerosis. Recombination connected TRBV9 to TRBJ2-3, with TRBD2 matching 10 junction bases. CDR3 reads: CASSGSGRSADTQYF. In nucleotides, the sequence is TGTGCCAGCAGCGGTAGCGGGAGGAGTGCAGATACGCAGTATTTT.